What follows are 23 T cell receptor beta chains derived from one specimen sequenced in a study of beta chain features in type 1 diabetes. Expressed TCRB transcripts were sequenced because the entire RNA isolate underwent reverse transcription. Sequenced by immunoSEQ multiplex PCR; TCRdb stores in-frame clones only, minus some. The sample includes some 700,000 clones, around 15% of them seen just once. Study outcomes and limitations: Moderate but significant shortening of TCRB CDR3s was recorded in all four CD4+ subsets from Type 1 diabetes patients.

No antigen has been identified for these receptors. Sample: naive CD4+ T cells from blood. The receptor source for this set is a man aged 18 to 29 with type 1 diabetes.

This chain joins TRBV14 and TRBJ1-2; 9 bases are shared with TRBD1. The CDR3 extends over 17 amino acids. Germline CDR1 is SGHDN and CDR2 is FVKESK. Unmatched junction bases numbered 11, after V lost 4 bases and J lost 2 bases. The CDR3 nucleotides are TGTGCCAGCAGCCGGGTCCCACCGGGACAGGGCAACTATGGCTACACCTTC. This gives the protein CASSRVPPGQGNYGYTF.

The table lists this clone with a count of one. The rearrangement uses TRBV5-1 and TRBJ2-1; TRBD1 matches at 9 bases. Trimming took 0 bases from V and 10 from J; bases not matched to a gene: 8. The germline CDR1 and CDR2 sequences are SGHRS and YFSETQ. This CDR3 spans 15 amino acids. The CDR3 coding sequence is TGCGCCAGCAGCTTGGTGGGACAGGGTGAAAGCGAGCAGTTCTTC. Translation: CASSLVGQGESEQFF.

V gene TRBV9 combines with J gene TRBJ1-2; TRBD1 matches at 9 bases. Germline CDR1 reads SGDLS; CDR2 reads YYNGEE. There are 17 residues in the CDR3. J gave up 4 bases and V 3 bases, and 13 bases lay outside the gene matches. DNA of the CDR3: TGTGCCAGCAGCGCGGGGACAGGGCCAACCGTTACCTATGGCTACACCTTC. Translation: CASSAGTGPTVTYGYTF.

This clone was seen a few times. This chain connects TRBV11-2 to TRBJ2-3, with D unclear. The CDR3 is made up of 15 amino acids. Deletions cut 1 base from V and 2 bases from J, with 10 bases between. CDR1 and CDR2 (germline): SGHAT, FQNNGV. The CDR3 sequence: CASSLGGFPTDTQYF. CDR3 in DNA: TGTGCCAGCAGCTTAGGGGGATTCCCCACAGATACGCAGTATTTT.

This clone occurred a few times. V is TRBV10-3 and J is TRBJ2-5; TRBD1 is a possible D gene (5 bases). The CDR3 has 14 residues. Germline V gene lookup returns CDR1 ENHRY and CDR2 SYGVKD. Trimming cost V 4 bases and J 1 base, with 10 bases left between them. CDR3 sequence: CAISAQEIQETQYF. As DNA, the CDR3 is TGTGCCATCAGTGCACAGGAGATCCAAGAGACCCAGTACTTC.

The J gene is TRBJ1-2, the V gene TRBV14; the D is unclear. The CDR3 runs 16 residues. V lost 5 bases and J 3 bases, leaving 19 bases between the germline ends. CDR1 is SGHDN and CDR2 is FVKESK in the germline V gene. CDR3 DNA sequence: TGTGCCAGCAGCAGAGGAGGGATTTTGCTAGACTATGGCTACACCTTC. It is translated as CASSRGGILLDYGYTF.

There are a few counts of this clone. This chain uses TRBV7-9 with TRBJ1-1, with D unclear. The CDR3 has 16 amino acids. Trimming removed 3 bases at V and 6 bases at J, with 20 bases between. Looked up from germline, CDR1 is SEHNR and CDR2 is FQNEAQ (reference sequence). The CDR3: CASSFEYGLTDAEAFF. Here the CDR3 DNA reads TGTGCCAGCAGCTTCGAATACGGGCTCACAGACGCTGAAGCTTTCTTT.

This clone occurred a few times. This chain connects TRBV19 to TRBJ2-7; 7 bases are shared with TRBD1. The trim removed 3 bases at V and 3 bases at J, leaving 5 bases unmatched. Germline V lookup: CDR1 LNHDA, CDR2 SQIVND (reference sequence). CDR3 length equals 14 residues. CDR3 sequence (DNA): TGTGCCAGTAGTATCGACAGGGCCGGCTACGAGCAGTACTTC. The encoded protein is CASSIDRAGYEQYF.

This clone was detected a few times. This chain links TRBV19 with TRBJ2-6, with D perhaps TRBD2 (6 bases). V was clipped by 4 bases and J by 7 bases, with 23 bases between them. There are 18 residues in the CDR3. The germline V gene encodes CDR1 LNHDA and CDR2 SQIVND (reference sequence). The CDR3 nucleotides read TGTGCCAGTAGTACCCGGGGGATACAGCAAGTCGGAGCCAACGTCCTGACTTTC. Its protein is CASSTRGIQQVGANVLTF.

The table lists this clone with a few counts. V gene TRBV19 combines with J gene TRBJ1-3; 7 positions match TRBD1. Losses at the gene ends were 7 bases for V and 1 base for J; bases not matched to a gene: 4. The germline CDR1 and CDR2 sequences are LNHDA and SQIVND (reference sequence). The CDR3 contains 14 residues. The CDR3 bases are TGTGCCAGTACCTCAGGGGGTTCTGGAAACACCATATATTTT. This sequence encodes CASTSGGSGNTIYF.

The CDR3 region is CASSQGRTGSGETQYF. The DNA for the CDR3 is TGCGCCAGCAGCCAAGGGCGGACAGGGAGTGGGGAGACCCAGTACTTC. The gene calls are TRBV4-1 and TRBJ2-5; 8 bases are a match to TRBD1. After removal of 1 base from V and 5 bases from J, the junction contained 9 bases not matched to a gene. Germline V gene lookup returns CDR1 MGHRA and CDR2 YSYEKL. This CDR3 has 16 amino acids.

The chain's CDR3 is CSVAGAGVSEQYF. Here the CDR3 DNA reads TGCAGCGTTGCAGGGGCTGGGGTTAGCGAGCAGTACTTC. The chain joins TRBV29-1 to TRBJ2-7, with a weak D call TRBD1 (6 bases). The CDR3 consists of 13 residues. Germline V gene sequence: CDR1 SQVTM, CDR2 ANQGSEA. V lost 4 bases, J lost 6 bases, and 16 bases lay in between.

The gene calls are TRBV2 and TRBJ2-3; 10 nucleotides match TRBD1. Germline V gene lookup returns CDR1 SNHLY and CDR2 FYNNEI. The V segment lost 0 bases and the J segment 6 bases; nucleotides outside the gene matches: 9. The CDR3 loop spans 17 amino acids. CDR3 in amino acids: CASSEAPLGTGEDTQYF. As DNA, the CDR3 is TGTGCCAGCAGTGAAGCGCCGTTAGGGACAGGGGAGGATACGCAGTATTTT.

The chain uses TRBV6-5 and TRBJ1-3; D is uncertain. Per germline, CDR1 MNHEY and CDR2 SVGAGI. The CDR3 has 12 residues. Trimming took off 8 bases at V and 0 bases at J, with 5 bases between the two ends. CDR3: CASGFSGNTIYF. The DNA of the CDR3 is TGTGCCAGCGGTTTCTCTGGAAACACCATATATTTT.

The CDR3 spells CASSLDGQGPNQPQHF. In DNA form, the CDR3 reads TGTGCCAGCAGCTTAGACGGACAGGGCCCCAATCAGCCCCAGCATTTT. V is TRBV7-9 and J is TRBJ1-5; 8 bases match TRBD1. Looked up from germline, CDR1 is SEHNR and CDR2 is FQNEAQ (reference sequence). J lost 3 bases, V lost 1 base, and 5 bases had no gene match. The CDR3 spans 16 residues. Full variable domain (rest looked up from reference TRBV7-9 and TRBJ1-5): DTGVSQNPRHKITKRGQNVTFRCDPISEHNRLYWYRQTLGQGPEFLTYFQNEAQLEKSRLLSDRFSAERPKGSFSTLEIQRTEQGDSAMYLCASSLDGQGPNQPQHFGDGTRLSIL.

This clone was found a few times. The gene calls are TRBV20-1 and TRBJ1-2; D is unresolved. The length of the CDR3 is 11 residues. Trimming pared 6 bases from V and 3 bases from J, leaving 8 bases between. Per the germline V gene, CDR1 is DFQATT and CDR2 is SNEGSKA (reference sequence). Here the CDR3 reads CSAPLDYGYTF. CDR3 sequence (DNA): TGCAGTGCCCCCCTCGACTATGGCTACACCTTC.

This clone occurred a few times. CDR3 amino acids: CASSPLAGVLTDTQYF. In DNA, the CDR3 is TGTGCCAGCAGCCCTCTAGCGGGGGTCCTCACAGATACGCAGTATTTT. The chain combines TRBV14 with TRBJ2-3; 10 bases map to TRBD2. From germline, CDR1 is SGHDN and CDR2 FVKESK. The ends lost 4 bases at V and 2 bases at J; junction bases unmatched: 6. The CDR3 length is 16 residues.

The rearrangement joins TRBV28 to TRBJ2-3, with D possibly being TRBD1 or TRBD2 (6 bases each). V was cut by 8 bases and J by 2 bases, with 11 bases left in between. Germline V lookup: CDR1 MDHEN, CDR2 SYDVKM. This CDR3 has 13 residues. CDR3 loop: CASSGGPTDTQYF. The CDR3 nucleotides read TGTGCCAGCTCCGGGGGCCCCACAGATACGCAGTATTTT.

This clone has a handful of counts. The CDR3 region is CSAPSSETQYF. DNA for the CDR3: TGCAGTGCCCCCAGTTCCGAGACCCAGTACTTC. V gene TRBV20-1 combines with J gene TRBJ2-5; the D is unclear. The germline CDR1 and CDR2 sequences are DFQATT and SNEGSKA (reference sequence). V was shortened by 6 bases and J by 5 bases, with 10 bases between the two germline ends. This CDR3 contains 11 residues.

This clone showed up just a few times. The rearrangement links TRBV19 to TRBJ2-2, with 14 bases aligning to TRBD2. This CDR3 is built from 16 residues. Germline V gives CDR1 LNHDA, CDR2 SQIVND (reference sequence). J gave up 3 bases and V 9 bases, and 6 bases lay outside the gene matches. The CDR3 DNA is TGTGCCAGCGGACTAGCGGGGGGCCCCTACACCGGGGAGCTGTTTTTT. Translating it yields CASGLAGGPYTGELFF. Variable domain in full (rest from reference TRBV19 and TRBJ2-2): DGGITQSPKYLFRKEGQNVTLSCEQNLNHDAMYWYRQDPGQGLRLIYYSQIVNDFQKGDIAEGYSVSREKKESFPLTVTSAQKNPTAFYLCASGLAGGPYTGELFFGEGSRLTVL.

As regards this clone: Other DNA sequences from this sample encode an identical CDR3 as well. The chain recombines TRBV5-1 with TRBJ1-1; maybe TRBD1 (5 bases). V dropped 4 bases and J dropped 1 base, with 11 bases sitting between them. Germline V gene data show CDR1 as SGHRS and CDR2 as YFSETQ. There are 14 residues in the CDR3. The CDR3 DNA follows: TGCGCCAGCAGCCCCGGGACGTCGAACACTGAAGCTTTCTTT. Protein: CASSPGTSNTEAFF.

The rearrangement joins TRBV10-3 to TRBJ2-7; D might be TRBD2 (5 bases). CDR1 and CDR2 from the germline V gene are ENHRY and SYGVKD. Trimming stripped 4 bases from V and 0 bases from J, with 10 bases between. The CDR3 extends over 14 amino acids. CDR3 sequence (DNA): TGTGCCATCAGTGGAGGGCCTAGCTCCTACGAGCAGTACTTC. This gives the protein CAISGGPSSYEQYF.

The chain combines TRBV7-9 with TRBJ1-6, with no clear D. Germline assignment: CDR1 SEHNR and CDR2 FQNEAQ (reference sequence). The CDR3 is 16 residues long. Trimming pared 6 bases from V and 6 bases from J, leaving 18 bases between. Here the CDR3 DNA reads TGTGCCAGCAGACTCGTCCAGGCGTCATCTAATTCACCCCTCCACTTT. This sequence encodes CASRLVQASSNSPLHF. Together with reference TRBV7-9 and TRBJ1-6, the CDR3 gives the full variable domain: DTGVSQNPRHKITKRGQNVTFRCDPISEHNRLYWYRQTLGQGPEFLTYFQNEAQLEKSRLLSDRFSAERPKGSFSTLEIQRTEQGDSAMYLCASRLVQASSNSPLHFGNGTRLTVT.